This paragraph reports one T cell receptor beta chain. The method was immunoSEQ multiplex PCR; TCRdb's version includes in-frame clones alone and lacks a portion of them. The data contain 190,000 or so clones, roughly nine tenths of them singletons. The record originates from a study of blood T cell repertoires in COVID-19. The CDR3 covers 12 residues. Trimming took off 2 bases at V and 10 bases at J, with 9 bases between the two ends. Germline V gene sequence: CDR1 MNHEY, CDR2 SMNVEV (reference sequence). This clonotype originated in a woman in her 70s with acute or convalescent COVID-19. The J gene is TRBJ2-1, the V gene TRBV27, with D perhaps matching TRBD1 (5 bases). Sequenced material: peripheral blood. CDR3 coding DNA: TGTGCCAGCAGTTTACCTGCAGGGGAGCAGTTCTTC. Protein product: CASSLPAGEQFF.